This T cell receptor (beta chain) was captured by sequencing in a study of response to subunit inactivated influenza vaccine. A single record per CDR3 protein comes from TCRdb applying MiXCR to the RT-PCR reads. Counted here are approximately 570,000 distinct CDR3 sequences, 6% to 9% occurring once; the ten biggest clones make up around 13%. CDR1 is KGHSH, CDR2 LQKENI, per germline. This CDR3 contains 16 residues. V lost 1 base and J 1 base, leaving 11 bases between the germline ends. The material sequenced was PBMCs from blood, taken 23 to 25 months after vaccination. The V gene is TRBV18, the J gene TRBJ1-3; D is undetermined. The receptor was isolated from a man aged 50 to 69 who received an inactivated influenza vaccine. CDR3 protein: CASSPRRARSGNTIYF. CDR3 DNA: TGTGCCAGCTCACCACGGCGAGCTAGGTCTGGAAACACCATATATTTT.